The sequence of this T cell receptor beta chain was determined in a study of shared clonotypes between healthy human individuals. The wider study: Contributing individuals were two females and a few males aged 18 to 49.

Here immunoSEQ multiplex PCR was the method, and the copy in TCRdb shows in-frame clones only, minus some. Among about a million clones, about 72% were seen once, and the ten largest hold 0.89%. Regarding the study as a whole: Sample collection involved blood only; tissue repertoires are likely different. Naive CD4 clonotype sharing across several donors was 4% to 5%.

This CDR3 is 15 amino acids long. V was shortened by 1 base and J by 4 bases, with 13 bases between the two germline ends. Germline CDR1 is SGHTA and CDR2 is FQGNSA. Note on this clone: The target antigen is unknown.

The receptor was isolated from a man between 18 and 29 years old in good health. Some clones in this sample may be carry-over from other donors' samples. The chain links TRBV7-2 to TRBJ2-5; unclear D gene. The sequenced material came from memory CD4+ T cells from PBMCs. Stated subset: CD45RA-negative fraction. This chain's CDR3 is CASSLVGSVRETQYF. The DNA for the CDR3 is TGTGCCAGCAGCTTAGTCGGCAGTGTCAGAGAGACCCAGTACTTC.